The clone carrying this TCR beta chain appeared a few times. Its cognate antigen is unknown. Preparation of the TCRbeta library was carried out with unique molecular identifiers. TCRdb used MiXCR to reprocess the PCR reads, holding one entry per CDR3 protein. The sample carries 250,000 to 300,000 distinct CDR3 sequences, roughly a tenth recorded once. The source of the sample is a study of T-cell reconstitution after alpha-beta-depleted transplantation in children. Trimming took 0 bases from V and 4 from J; bases not matched to a gene: 6. Germline loops: CDR1 SGHDN, CDR2 FVKESK. This CDR3 has 18 amino acids. Whole-study results and caveats: Reported findings indicate that, about two months after transplant, alpha-beta T cells came from several hundred expanded clones, which were derived from non-depleted graft cells. One year post-transplant, T-cell counts and diversity were largely derived from T cells produced anew. Day-60 TCRbeta diversity that was high in some patients was derived from surviving recipient T cells and thymic progenitors.

The sequences come from PBMCs, collected before TCRalphabeta/CD19-depleted stem cell transplant. The gene calls are TRBV14 and TRBJ2-3; 14 nucleotides line up with TRBD2. This clonotype was sampled from a boy in the first two years of life with acute myeloid leukemia, due to receive a stem cell transplant. The CDR3 sequence: CASSQDGGLAGGADTQYF. As DNA, the CDR3 is TGTGCCAGCAGCCAAGATGGCGGACTAGCGGGGGGCGCAGATACGCAGTATTTT.